This TCR beta chain was sequenced for a study of T cell responses to AZD1222 COVID-19 vaccine. Generated by immunoSEQ multiplex PCR, the TCRdb table keeps only in-frame clones and is missing some. The data contain under 150,000 clones, about 91% of them singletons. As for this clone: The antigen is undetermined.

Regarding the study as a whole: Vaccine-associated CD4 TCRs spanned spike, dominant at 160-218 and 743-854. Most donors were white British, females outnumbered males, and clonal diversity was possibly underestimated.

This CDR3 spans 18 amino acids. In germline, CDR1 is LGHNA, CDR2 YSLEER. V shed 0 bases and J shed 2 bases, with 17 bases lying between them. The source of this sequence is an adult who received the AZD1222 COVID-19 vaccine. V gene TRBV4-3 combines with J gene TRBJ1-3; D not resolved. The sequencing used peripheral blood, collected 28 days after the second AZD1222 dose. In nucleotides, the CDR3 is TGCGCCAGCAGCCAAGATTGGGGAAAGGGTTCGACTGGAAACACCATATATTTT. Translation gives CASSQDWGKGSTGNTIYF.